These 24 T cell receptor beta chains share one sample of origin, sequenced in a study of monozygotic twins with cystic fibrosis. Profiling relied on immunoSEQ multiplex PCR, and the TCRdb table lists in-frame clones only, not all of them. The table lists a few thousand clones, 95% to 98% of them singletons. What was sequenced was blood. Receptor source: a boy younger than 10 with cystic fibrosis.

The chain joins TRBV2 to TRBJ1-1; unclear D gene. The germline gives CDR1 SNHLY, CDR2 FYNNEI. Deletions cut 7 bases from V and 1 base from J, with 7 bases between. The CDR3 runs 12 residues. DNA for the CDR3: TGTGCCAGCACGGTAAGGAACACTGAAGCTTTCTTT. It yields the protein CASTVRNTEAFF.

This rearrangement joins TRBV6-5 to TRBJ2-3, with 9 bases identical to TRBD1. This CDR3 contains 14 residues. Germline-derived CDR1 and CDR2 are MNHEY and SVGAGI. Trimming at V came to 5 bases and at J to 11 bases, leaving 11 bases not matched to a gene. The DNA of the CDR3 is TGTGCCAGCAGTCCGGGACAGGGCGCAAGTGGGCAGTATTTT. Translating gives CASSPGQGASGQYF.

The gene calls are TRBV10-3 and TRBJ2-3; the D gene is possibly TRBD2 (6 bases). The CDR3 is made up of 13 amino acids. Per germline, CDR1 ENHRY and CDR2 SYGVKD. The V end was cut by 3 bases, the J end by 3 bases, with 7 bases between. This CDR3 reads CAISDGGTDTQYF. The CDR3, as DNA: TGTGCCATCAGTGATGGGGGGACAGATACGCAGTATTTT.

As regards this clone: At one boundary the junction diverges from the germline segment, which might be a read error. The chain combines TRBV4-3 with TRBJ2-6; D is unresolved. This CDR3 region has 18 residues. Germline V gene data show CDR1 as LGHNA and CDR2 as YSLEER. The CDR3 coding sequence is TGCGCCAGCAGTCAAGAAGGTGCCCTCATCTCTGGGGCCAACGTCCTGACTTTC. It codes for CASSQEGALISGANVLTF.

In nucleotides, the CDR3 is TGTGCCATCAGTGAGCCTCTAATGGGGCACTCTGGAAACACCATATATTTT. Translation gives CAISEPLMGHSGNTIYF. The chain joins TRBV10-3 to TRBJ1-3; D is perhaps TRBD1 (5 bases). CDR3 length: 17 amino acids. Trimming pared 2 bases from V and 0 bases from J, leaving 14 bases between. The germline V gene has CDR1 ENHRY and CDR2 SYGVKD.

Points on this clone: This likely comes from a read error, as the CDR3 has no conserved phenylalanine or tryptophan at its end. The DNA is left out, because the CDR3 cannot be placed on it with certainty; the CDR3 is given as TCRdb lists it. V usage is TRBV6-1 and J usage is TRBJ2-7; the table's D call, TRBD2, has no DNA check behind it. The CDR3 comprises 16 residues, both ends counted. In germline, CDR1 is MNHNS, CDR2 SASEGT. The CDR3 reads CASSDDPPQTSGIQGP.

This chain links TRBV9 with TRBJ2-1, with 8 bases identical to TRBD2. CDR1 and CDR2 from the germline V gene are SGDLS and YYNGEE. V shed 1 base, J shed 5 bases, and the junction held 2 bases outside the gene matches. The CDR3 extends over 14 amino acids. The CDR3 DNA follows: TGTGCCAGCAGCGTATTAGCGGGGAACAATGAGCAGTTCTTC. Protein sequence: CASSVLAGNNEQFF. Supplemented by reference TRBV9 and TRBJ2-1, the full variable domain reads DSGVTQTPKHLITATGQRVTLRCSPRSGDLSVYWYQQSLDQGLQFLIQYYNGEERAKGNILERFSAQQFPDLHSELNLSSLELGDSALYFCASSVLAGNNEQFFGPGTRLTVL.

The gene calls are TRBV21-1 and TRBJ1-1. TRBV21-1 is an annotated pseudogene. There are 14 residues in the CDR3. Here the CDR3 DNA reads TGTGCCAGCAGGACGGGACGGCTGAACACTGAAGCTTTCTTT. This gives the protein CASRTGRLNTEAFF.

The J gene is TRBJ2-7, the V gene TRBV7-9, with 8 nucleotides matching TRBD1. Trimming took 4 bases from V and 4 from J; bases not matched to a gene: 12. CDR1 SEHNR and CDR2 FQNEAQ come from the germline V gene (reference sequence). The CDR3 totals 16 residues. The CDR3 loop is CASSYLMGQEGYEQYF. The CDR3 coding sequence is TGTGCCAGCAGCTATTTGATGGGACAGGAGGGATACGAGCAGTACTTC. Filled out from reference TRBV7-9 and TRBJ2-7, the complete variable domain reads DTGVSQNPRHKITKRGQNVTFRCDPISEHNRLYWYRQTLGQGPEFLTYFQNEAQLEKSRLLSDRFSAERPKGSFSTLEIQRTEQGDSAMYLCASSYLMGQEGYEQYFGPGTRLTVT.

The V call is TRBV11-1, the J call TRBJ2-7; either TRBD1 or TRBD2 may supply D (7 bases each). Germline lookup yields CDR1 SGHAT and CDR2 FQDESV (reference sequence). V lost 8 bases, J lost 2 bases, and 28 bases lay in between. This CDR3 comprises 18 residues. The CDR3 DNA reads TGTGCCAGCCCCAGGGGGGGGGACAGCATAGTGATTGCCTACGAGCAGTACTTC. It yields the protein CASPRGGDSIVIAYEQYF.

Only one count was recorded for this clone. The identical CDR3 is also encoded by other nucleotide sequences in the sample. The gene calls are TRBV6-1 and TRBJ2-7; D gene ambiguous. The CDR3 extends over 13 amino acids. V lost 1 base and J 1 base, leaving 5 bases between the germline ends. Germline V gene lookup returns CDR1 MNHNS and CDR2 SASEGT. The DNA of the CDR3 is TGTGCCAGCAGTGAAGGACTTTCCTACGAGCAGTACTTC. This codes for CASSEGLSYEQYF.

The CDR3 nucleotides read TGTGCCAGTACTAAATTCGGACCCGGGACTAGTCTCTACGAGCAGTACGTC. Translation gives CASTKFGPGTSLYEQYV. The genes are TRBV19 and TRBJ2-7; 8 nucleotides agree with TRBD2. J was trimmed by 3 bases and V by 7 bases; bases with no gene match: 17. The CDR3 covers 17 residues. From germline, CDR1 is LNHDA and CDR2 SQIVND (reference sequence).

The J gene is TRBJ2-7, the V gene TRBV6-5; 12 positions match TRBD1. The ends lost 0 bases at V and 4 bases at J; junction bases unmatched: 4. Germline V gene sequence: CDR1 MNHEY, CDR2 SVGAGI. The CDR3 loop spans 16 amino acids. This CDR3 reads CASSYSGQGAGYEQYF. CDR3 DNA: TGTGCCAGCAGTTACTCGGGACAGGGGGCTGGTTACGAGCAGTACTTC.

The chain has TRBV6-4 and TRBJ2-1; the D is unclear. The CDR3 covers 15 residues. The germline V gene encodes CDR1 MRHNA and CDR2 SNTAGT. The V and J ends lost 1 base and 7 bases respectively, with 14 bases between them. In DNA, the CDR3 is TGTGCCAGCAGTGACTATCCTACTGAACATAATGAGCAGTTCTTC. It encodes CASSDYPTEHNEQFF.

CDR3 protein: CASSPTGSNEQYV. In DNA, the CDR3 is TGTGCCAGCAGCCCAACAGGGAGCAACGAGCAGTACGTC. V and J are TRBV11-3 and TRBJ2-7, with D possibly matching TRBD1 (6 bases). CDR1 and CDR2 (germline): SGHNT, YENEEA. The CDR3 runs to 13 residues. V lost 5 bases and J lost 5, with 13 bases in between.

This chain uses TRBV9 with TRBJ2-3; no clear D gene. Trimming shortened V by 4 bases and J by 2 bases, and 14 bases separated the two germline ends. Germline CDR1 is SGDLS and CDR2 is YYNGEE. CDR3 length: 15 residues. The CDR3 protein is CASSPRRQSTDTQYF. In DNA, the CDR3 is TGTGCCAGCAGCCCCCGCCGGCAGTCCACAGATACGCAGTATTTT.

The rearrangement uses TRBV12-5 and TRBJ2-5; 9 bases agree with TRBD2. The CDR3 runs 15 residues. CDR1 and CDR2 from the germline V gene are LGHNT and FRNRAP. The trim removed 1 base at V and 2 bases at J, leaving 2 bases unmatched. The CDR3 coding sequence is TGTGCTAGTGGTTTGGGACTAGCGGCACAAGAGACCCAGTACTTC. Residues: CASGLGLAAQETQYF. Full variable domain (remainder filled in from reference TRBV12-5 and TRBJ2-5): DARVTQTPRHKVTEMGQEVTMRCQPILGHNTVFWYRQTMMQGLELLAYFRNRAPLDDSGMPKDRFSAEMPDATLATLKIQPSEPRDSAVYFCASGLGLAAQETQYFGPGTRLLVL.

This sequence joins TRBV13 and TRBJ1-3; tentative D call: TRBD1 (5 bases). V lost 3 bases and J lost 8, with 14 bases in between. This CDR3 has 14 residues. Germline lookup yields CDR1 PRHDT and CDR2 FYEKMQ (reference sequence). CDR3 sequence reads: CASSLGTVKDTIYF. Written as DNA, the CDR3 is TGTGCCAGCAGCTTGGGGACCGTCAAGGACACCATATATTTT.

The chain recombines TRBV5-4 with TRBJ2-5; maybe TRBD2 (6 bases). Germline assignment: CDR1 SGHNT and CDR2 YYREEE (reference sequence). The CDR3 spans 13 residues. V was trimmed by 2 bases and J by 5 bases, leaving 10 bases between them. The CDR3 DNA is TGTGCCAGCAGCTTAGCGGGCGGGGAGACCCAGTACTTC. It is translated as CASSLAGGETQYF.

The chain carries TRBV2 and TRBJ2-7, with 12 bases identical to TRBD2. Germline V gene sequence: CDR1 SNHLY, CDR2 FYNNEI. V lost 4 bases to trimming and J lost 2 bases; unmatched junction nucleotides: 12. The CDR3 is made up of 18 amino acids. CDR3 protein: CASSGTFTSGGPTYEQYF. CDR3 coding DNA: TGTGCCAGCAGTGGGACGTTCACTAGCGGGGGGCCCACCTACGAGCAGTACTTC.

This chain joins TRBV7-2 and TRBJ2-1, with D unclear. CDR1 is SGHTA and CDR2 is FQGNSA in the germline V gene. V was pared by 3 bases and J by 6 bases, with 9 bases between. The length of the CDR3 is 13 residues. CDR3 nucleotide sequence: TGTGCCAGCAGCTTTAAGGGAAGCAATGAGCAGTTCTTC. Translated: CASSFKGSNEQFF.

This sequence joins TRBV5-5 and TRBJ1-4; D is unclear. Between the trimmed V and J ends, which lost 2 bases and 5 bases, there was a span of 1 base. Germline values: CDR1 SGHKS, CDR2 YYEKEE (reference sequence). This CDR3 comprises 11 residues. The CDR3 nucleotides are TGTGCCAGCAGCTTAAATGAAAAACTGTTTTTT. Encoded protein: CASSLNEKLFF.

CDR3 sequence reads: CASSLDQNTEAFF. DNA of the CDR3: TGTGCCAGCAGCTTAGACCAGAACACTGAAGCTTTCTTT. The chain combines TRBV7-2 with TRBJ1-1; D gene unclear. The germline gives CDR1 SGHTA, CDR2 FQGNSA. The CDR3 contains 13 residues. Trimming pared 1 base from V and 1 base from J, leaving 4 bases between.

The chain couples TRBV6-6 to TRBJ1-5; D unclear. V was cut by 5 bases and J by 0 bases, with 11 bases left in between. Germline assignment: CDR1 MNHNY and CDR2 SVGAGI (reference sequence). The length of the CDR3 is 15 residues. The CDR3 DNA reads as TGTGCCAGCAGTCTGGTGGACTTTAGCAATCAGCCCCAGCATTTT. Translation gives CASSLVDFSNQPQHF.